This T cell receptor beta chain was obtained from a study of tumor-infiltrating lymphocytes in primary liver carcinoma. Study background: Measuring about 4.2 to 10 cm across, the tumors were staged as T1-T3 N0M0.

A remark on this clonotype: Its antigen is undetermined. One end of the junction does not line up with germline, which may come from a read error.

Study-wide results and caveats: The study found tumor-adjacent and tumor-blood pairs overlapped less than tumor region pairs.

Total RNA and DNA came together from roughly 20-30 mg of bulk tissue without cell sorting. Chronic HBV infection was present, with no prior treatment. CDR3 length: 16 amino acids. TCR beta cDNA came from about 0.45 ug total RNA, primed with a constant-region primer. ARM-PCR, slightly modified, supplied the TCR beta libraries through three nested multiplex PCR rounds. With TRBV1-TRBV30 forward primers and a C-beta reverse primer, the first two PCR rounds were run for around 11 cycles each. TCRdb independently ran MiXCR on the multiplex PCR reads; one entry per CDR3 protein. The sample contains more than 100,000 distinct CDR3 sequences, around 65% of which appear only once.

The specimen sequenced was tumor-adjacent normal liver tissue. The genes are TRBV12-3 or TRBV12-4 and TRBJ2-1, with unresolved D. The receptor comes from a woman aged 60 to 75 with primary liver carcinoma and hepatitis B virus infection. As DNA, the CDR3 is TGTGTCAGCAGTTCACGGGCGAGACTGGCCTCGAATGAGCAGTTCTTC. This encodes CVSSSRARLASNEQFF.